This T cell receptor (beta chain) was retrieved from a study of blood T cell repertoires in COVID-19. As handled by the study authors: Reference gene primer amplification gave nucleated cell count estimates. Produced via immunoSEQ multiplex PCR; TCRdb's table is partial and in-frame only. The V and J calls and clone size are taken from that table; D and trimming were inferred from the DNA. The sample yields roughly 88,000 clones, around 75% seen once. This CDR3 comprises 19 residues. V lost 0 bases, J lost 0 bases, and 13 bases stayed unmatched. Germline V gene data show CDR1 as GTSNPN and CDR2 as SVGIG (reference sequence).

The chain carries TRBV30 and TRBJ1-2, with TRBD1 identical over 10 bases. Sequenced input: peripheral blood. This TCR was recovered from an elderly woman with active or convalescent COVID-19. CDR3 coding DNA: TGTGCCTGGAGTGTACGGTTAACGGGACAGGGGATTTCTAACTATGGCTACACCTTC. As protein: CAWSVRLTGQGISNYGYTF. The entire variable domain, with the rest obtained from reference TRBV30 and TRBJ1-2, is as follows: SQTIHQWPATLVQPVGSPLSLECTVEGTSNPNLYWYRQAAGRGLQLLFYSVGIGQISSEVPQNLSASRPQDRQFILSSKKLLLSDSGFYLCAWSVRLTGQGISNYGYTFGSGTRLTVV.